Listed below are T cell receptor beta chains from one sample, sequenced in a study of CD8+ T cells in alopecia areata. The table came from immunoSEQ multiplex PCR; TCRdb's copy has only in-frame clones and leaves some out. The sample carries under 20,000 clones, about 70% recorded once. The sequencing used skin, collected at week 0. The receptor set was obtained from a human donor with alopecia areata. Both conserved end residues are part of each CDR3. The D gene is left open where the match is weak. The size of a clone is reported for some rows only, either as once, few or many, or as a class for expanded clones.

V	D	size	J	CDR3	DNA
TRBV4-2	TRBD2	-	TRBJ2-4	CASSQDRASGLGAKNIQYF	TGTGCCAGCAGCCAAGATAGGGCTAGCGGGCTCGGAGCCAAAAACATTCAGTACTTC
TRBV5-1	TRBD1	few	TRBJ2-5	CASSLGDRPKETQYF	TGCGCCAGCAGCTTGGGGGACAGACCCAAAGAGACCCAGTACTTC
TRBV6-5	TRBD1	few	TRBJ2-1	CASSPTGGSYNEQFF	TGTGCCAGCAGTCCGACAGGGGGGTCCTACAATGAGCAGTTCTTC
TRBV5-4	-	once	TRBJ2-7	CAGSHSGTVSYEQYF	TGTGCCGGCAGCCACTCCGGGACGGTGTCCTACGAGCAGTACTTC
TRBV30	-	-	TRBJ1-5	CAWSGGNHRQPQHF	TGTGCCTGGAGTGGGGGCAATCATCGTCAGCCCCAGCATTTT
TRBV7-8	TRBD1	-	TRBJ1-2	CASSSSYPGTGIFRGYTF	TGTGCCAGCAGCTCGTCCTACCCCGGGACAGGGATATTCAGGGGCTACACCTTC
TRBV4-3	-	-	TRBJ2-1	CASSQEIVEAFEQFF	TGCGCCAGCAGCCAAGAGATAGTAGAGGCTTTTGAGCAGTTCTTC
TRBV27	-	once	TRBJ2-7	CASSSPPGGLASDF	TGTGCCAGCAGTTCTCCTCCTGGGGGGTTGGCTAGTGACTTC
TRBV7-6	TRBD2	-	TRBJ2-3	CASSLTGGPSDTQYF	TGTGCCAGCAGCTTAACGGGGGGGCCTTCAGATACGCAGTATTTT
TRBV6-1	-	-	TRBJ1-1	CASSEPGRNTEAFF	TGTGCCAGCAGTGAGCCGGGACGGAACACTGAAGCTTTCTTT
TRBV6-1	TRBD2	-	TRBJ2-1	CASSVATSGGTYNEQFF	TGTGCCAGCAGTGTTGCAACTAGCGGGGGGACTTACAATGAGCAGTTCTTC
TRBV27	-	few	TRBJ1-2	CASRYNSGSTYGYTF	TGTGCCAGCAGGTACAATTCCGGCAGTACCTATGGCTACACCTTC
TRBV6-5	-	-	TRBJ2-5	CASSSLSAGATGEQYF	TGTGCCAGCAGTTCCCTCAGCGCGGGGGCCACGGGTGAGCAGTACTTC
TRBV10-3	-	-	TRBJ1-3	CAISESGSSGNTIYF	TGTGCCATCAGTGAGTCGGGAAGCTCTGGAAACACCATATATTTT
TRBV7-2	-	-	TRBJ1-2	CASSLGRGGYGYTF	TGTGCCAGCAGCTTAGGACGGGGAGGCTATGGCTACACCTTC
TRBV7-2	TRBD2	-	TRBJ2-1	CASSYSRAGDEQFF	TGTGCCAGCAGCTATAGCCGGGCGGGGGATGAGCAGTTCTTC
TRBV7-6	TRBD1	-	TRBJ2-7	CASSLGGQGATLGEQYF	TGTGCCAGCAGCTTAGGAGGGCAGGGGGCTACCCTGGGCGAGCAGTACTTC
TRBV7-2	TRBD1	-	TRBJ1-6	CASSSRTGNNSPLHF	TGTGCCAGCAGCTCCCGGACAGGCAATAATTCACCCCTCCACTTT
TRBV7-2	-	few	TRBJ2-6	CASSLAPSGANVLTF	TGTGCCAGCAGCTTAGCCCCCTCTGGGGCCAACGTCCTGACTTTC
TRBV6-5	-	few	TRBJ1-5	CASTPKAGSGQPQHF	TGTGCCAGCACCCCCAAGGCAGGGAGCGGTCAGCCCCAGCATTTT
TRBV27	-	-	TRBJ2-1	CASSLLDTHEQFF	TGTGCCAGCAGTTTACTAGATACTCATGAGCAGTTCTTC
TRBV7-2	TRBD2	-	TRBJ2-3	CASSLRTSGASTDTQYF	TGTGCCAGCAGCCTTCGGACTAGCGGGGCTAGCACAGATACGCAGTATTTT
TRBV5-4	-	-	TRBJ2-5	CASSPGAEETQYF	TGTGCCAGCAGCCCGGGAGCGGAAGAGACCCAGTACTTC
TRBV5-4	TRBD1	-	TRBJ2-1	CASSFETGSDWDEQFF	TGTGCCAGCAGCTTTGAGACAGGGTCTGATTGGGATGAGCAGTTCTTC
TRBV10-3	-	-	TRBJ2-7	CAISASAASSYEQYF	TGTGCCATCAGCGCTAGCGCGGCCAGCTCCTACGAGCAGTACTTC
TRBV6-4	-	-	TRBJ2-7	CASRKGLNGAAYEQYF	TGTGCCAGCAGAAAAGGTTTGAATGGGGCCGCGTACGAGCAGTACTTC
TRBV7-9	TRBD2	few	TRBJ2-3	CASSFSGGPTDTQYF	TGTGCCAGCAGCTTTAGCGGGGGCCCCACAGATACGCAGTATTTT
TRBV4-1	-	-	TRBJ2-1	CASSGQSYNEQFF	TGCGCCAGCAGCGGACAGTCCTACAATGAGCAGTTCTTC
TRBV10-3	-	-	TRBJ1-5	CAISESNQPQHF	TGTGCCATCAGTGAGTCGAACCAGCCCCAGCATTTT
TRBV19	-	medium-sized	TRBJ1-1	CASSIALYSGRRNTEAFF	TGTGCCAGTAGTATCGCCCTATATTCAGGGCGGAGGAACACTGAAGCTTTCTTT
TRBV7-3	-	-	TRBJ2-3	CASSFTGGGTDTQYF	TGTGCCAGCAGCTTTACAGGGGGGGGCACAGATACGCAGTATTTT
TRBV2	TRBD2	-	TRBJ2-5	CASSGAGGGETQYF	TGTGCCAGCAGCGGCGCGGGCGGGGGTGAGACCCAGTACTTC
TRBV5-6	TRBD1	once	TRBJ1-1	CASSLGTVDTEAFF	TGTGCCAGCAGCTTAGGGACAGTGGACACTGAAGCTTTCTTT
TRBV7-6	TRBD2	few	TRBJ2-1	CASNRGTGGRNEQFF	TGTGCCAGCAACCGGGGGACGGGGGGGCGCAATGAGCAGTTCTTC
TRBV5-5	TRBD2	once	TRBJ2-1	CASSPGLAGAYNEQFF	TGTGCCAGCAGCCCGGGACTAGCGGGGGCGTACAATGAGCAGTTCTTC
TRBV6-6	TRBD1	-	TRBJ2-3	CASSSGQGTDTQYF	TGTGCCAGCAGTTCCGGACAGGGCACAGATACGCAGTATTTT
TRBV7-2	-	few	TRBJ2-1	CASSFGGRDEQFF	TGTGCCAGCAGCTTTGGTGGAAGGGATGAGCAGTTCTTC
TRBV4-2	TRBD2	-	TRBJ2-1	CASSQEDGGASYNEQFF	TGTGCCAGCAGCCAAGAGGACGGGGGGGCCTCTTACAATGAGCAGTTCTTC
TRBV7-9	TRBD1	-	TRBJ2-7	CASSSRGTGVYEQYF	TGTGCCAGCAGCAGTCGCGGGACAGGGGTCTACGAGCAGTACTTC
TRBV7-2	TRBD2	-	TRBJ2-1	CASSLNPSGAYNEQFF	TGTGCCAGCAGCTTAAATCCTAGCGGGGCGTACAATGAGCAGTTCTTC
TRBV7-9	TRBD1	-	TRBJ1-2	CASSRFPGQGYQGYGYTF	TGTGCCAGCAGCCGTTTTCCGGGACAGGGTTATCAGGGCTATGGCTACACCTTC
TRBV11-2	TRBD1	-	TRBJ2-3	CASSHSTGAQYF	TGTGCCAGCAGCCACTCGACAGGGGCGCAGTATTTT
TRBV6-1	-	-	TRBJ2-7	CASKVPGPSSYEQYF	TGTGCCAGCAAAGTCCCGGGACCGAGCTCCTACGAGCAGTACTTC
TRBV19	-	-	TRBJ1-5	CASSTVGASSNQPQHF	TGTGCCAGTAGTACGGTGGGTGCGAGTAGCAATCAGCCCCAGCATTTT
TRBV5-4	-	-	TRBJ2-1	CASTLLGGLTEQFF	TGTGCCAGCACGTTGTTGGGGGGCCTTACTGAGCAGTTCTTC